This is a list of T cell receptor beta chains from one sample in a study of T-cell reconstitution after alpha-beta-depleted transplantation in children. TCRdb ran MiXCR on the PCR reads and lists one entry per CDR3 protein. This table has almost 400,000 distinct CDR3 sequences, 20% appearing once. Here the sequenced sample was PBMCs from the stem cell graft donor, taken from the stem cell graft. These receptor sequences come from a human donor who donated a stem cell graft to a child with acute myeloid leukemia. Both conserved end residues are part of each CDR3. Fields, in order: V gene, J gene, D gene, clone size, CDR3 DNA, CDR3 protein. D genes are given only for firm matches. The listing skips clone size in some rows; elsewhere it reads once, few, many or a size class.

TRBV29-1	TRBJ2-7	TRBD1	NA	TGCAGCGTTGATACAGGGGAGATGTACGAGCAGTACTTC	CSVDTGEMYEQYF
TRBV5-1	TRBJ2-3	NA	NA	TGCGCCAGCAGCTTATCCCAGGGGATCACAGATACGCAGTATTTT	CASSLSQGITDTQYF
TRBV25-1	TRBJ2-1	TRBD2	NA	TGTGCCAGCATCGAGGGAGGGCCTAACAATGAGCAGTTCTTC	CASIEGGPNNEQFF
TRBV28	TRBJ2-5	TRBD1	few	TGTGCCAGCAGTTTACCAGGGGGCGGTAAGGCCCAGTACTTC	CASSLPGGGKAQYF
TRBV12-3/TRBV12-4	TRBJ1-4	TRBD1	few	TGTGCCAGCAGTCTAGGGACAGGGGGAGATGAAAAACTGTTTTTT	CASSLGTGGDEKLFF
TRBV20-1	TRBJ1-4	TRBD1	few	TGCAGTGCTTGGGACAGGAAGAGTGAGAATGAAAAACTGTTTTTT	CSAWDRKSENEKLFF
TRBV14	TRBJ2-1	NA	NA	TGTGCCAGCAGCCGCCTCGGAGTTGAGCAGTTCTTC	CASSRLGVEQFF
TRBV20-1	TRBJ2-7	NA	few	TGCAGTGCTAGAGGAGAAGGTTCCTACGAGCAGTACTTC	CSARGEGSYEQYF
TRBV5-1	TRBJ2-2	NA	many	TGCGCCAGCAGCCCCGGACGGTACACCGGGGAGCTGTTTTTT	CASSPGRYTGELFF
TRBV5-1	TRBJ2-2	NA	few	TGCGCCAGCACCCTTACACAGGGTAACACCGGGGAGCTGTTTTTT	CASTLTQGNTGELFF
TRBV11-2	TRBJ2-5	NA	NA	TGTGCCAGCAGCGTCGGGAGTCGGGAGACCCAGTACTTC	CASSVGSRETQYF
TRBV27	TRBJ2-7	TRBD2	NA	TGTGCCAGCAGTTCCGGGACTAGCGGGAGAACGGTGCAGTACTTC	CASSSGTSGRTVQYF
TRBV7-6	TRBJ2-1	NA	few	TGTGCCAGCAGCGAAACCAATGAGCAGTTCTTC	CASSETNEQFF
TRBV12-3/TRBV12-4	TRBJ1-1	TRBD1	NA	TGTGCCAGCAGTTTCCGGGACAGATCTGAAGCTTTCTTT	CASSFRDRSEAFF
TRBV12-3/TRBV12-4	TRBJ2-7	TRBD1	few	TGTGCCAGCAGTTCACAGGGGATCACCTACGAGCAGTACTTC	CASSSQGITYEQYF
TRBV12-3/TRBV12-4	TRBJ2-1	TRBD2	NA	TGTGCCACCCGACTAGCGTCTTACAATGAGCAGTTCTTC	CATRLASYNEQFF
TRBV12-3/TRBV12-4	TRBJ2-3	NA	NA	TGTGCCAGCAGGTTGGGAGGACAACCGACGCAGTATTTT	CASRLGGQPTQYF
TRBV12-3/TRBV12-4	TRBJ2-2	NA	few	TGTGCCAGCAGCTGGCAGATTGCCACCGGGGAGCTGTTTTTT	CASSWQIATGELFF
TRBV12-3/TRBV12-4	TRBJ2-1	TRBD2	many	TGTGCCAGCACCCAATTAGCGGGATTGAAGCAGTTCTTC	CASTQLAGLKQFF
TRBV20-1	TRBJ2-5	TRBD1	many	TGCAGTGCTAGAGCCCGCGGACAGGCCCTCCAAGAGACCCAGTACTTC	CSARARGQALQETQYF
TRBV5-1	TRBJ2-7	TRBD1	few	TGCGCCAGCAGCTTTGACAGGGTCTCCTACGAGCAGTACTTC	CASSFDRVSYEQYF
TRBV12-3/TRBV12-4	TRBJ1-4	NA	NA	TGTGCCAGCAGTCCTCCAACGGGAGCTGCAACTAATGAAAAACTGTTTTTT	CASSPPTGAATNEKLFF
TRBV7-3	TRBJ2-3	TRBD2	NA	TGTGCCAGCAGCGTAAATAGCGGGAGGGACACAGATACGCAGTATTTT	CASSVNSGRDTDTQYF
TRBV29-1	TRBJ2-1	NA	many	NA	CSVARGAVKFF
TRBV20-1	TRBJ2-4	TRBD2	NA	TGCAGTGCTAGAGAGTGGGGGGGGGTTCAGTACTTC	CSAREWGGVQYF
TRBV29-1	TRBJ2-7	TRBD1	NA	TGCAGCGGGAAACTACAGGGGCAGCACGAGCAGTACTTC	CSGKLQGQHEQYF
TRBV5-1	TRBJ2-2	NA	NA	TGCGCCAGCAGCCTAGATACCACGGGCACCGGGGAGCTGTTTTTT	CASSLDTTGTGELFF
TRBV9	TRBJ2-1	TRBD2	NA	TGTGCCAGCAGCGTTGGGATTAGCGGGGACTACAATGAGCAGTTCTTC	CASSVGISGDYNEQFF
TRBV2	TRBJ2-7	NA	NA	TGTGCCAGCAGTGAATGGGACAACTCCTACGAGCAGTACTTC	CASSEWDNSYEQYF
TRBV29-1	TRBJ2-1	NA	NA	TGCAGCGTTGCGTTTACAGGGAGTCTGAATGAGCAGTTCTTC	CSVAFTGSLNEQFF
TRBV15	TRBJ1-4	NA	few	TGTGCCACCAGCGTAGAGGAAACGGCGAATGAAAAACTGTTTTTT	CATSVEETANEKLFF